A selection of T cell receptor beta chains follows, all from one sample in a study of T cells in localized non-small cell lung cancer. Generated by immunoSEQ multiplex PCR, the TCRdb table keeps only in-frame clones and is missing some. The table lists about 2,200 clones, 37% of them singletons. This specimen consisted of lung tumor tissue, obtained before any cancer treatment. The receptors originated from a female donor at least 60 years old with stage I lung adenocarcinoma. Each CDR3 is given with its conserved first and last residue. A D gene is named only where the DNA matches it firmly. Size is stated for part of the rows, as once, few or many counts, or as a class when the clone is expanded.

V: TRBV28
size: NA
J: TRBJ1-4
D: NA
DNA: TGTGCCAGCAGTTTAGTTAATGAAAAACTGTTTTTT
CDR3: CASSLVNEKLFF

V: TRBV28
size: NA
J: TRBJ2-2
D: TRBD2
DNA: TGTGCCACCCTAGCGGACGCCGGGGAGCTGTTTTTT
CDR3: CATLADAGELFF

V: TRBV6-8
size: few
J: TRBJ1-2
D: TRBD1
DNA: TGTGCCAGCAGGGTAACAGGGGTAGCTGGCTACACCTTC
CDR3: CASRVTGVAGYTF

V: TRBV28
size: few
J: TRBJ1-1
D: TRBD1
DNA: TGTGCCAGCCGAAGACAGGGCGTGAACACTGAAGCTTTCTTT
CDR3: CASRRQGVNTEAFF

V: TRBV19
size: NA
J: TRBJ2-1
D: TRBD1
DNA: TGTGCCAGTGGGTCCCCGTACAGGGGGAAGTTCTTC
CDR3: CASGSPYRGKFF

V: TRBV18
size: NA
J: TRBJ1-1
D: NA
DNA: TGTGCCAGCTCACCTCATGCCGAGAACACTGAAGCTTTCTTT
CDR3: CASSPHAENTEAFF

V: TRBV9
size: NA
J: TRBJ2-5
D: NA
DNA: TGTGCCAGCATGGCTGACAGGACTAAAGAGACCCAGTACTTC
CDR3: CASMADRTKETQYF

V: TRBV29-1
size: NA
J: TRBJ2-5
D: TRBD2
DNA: TGCAGCGCCCGACTAGCGGGAGAAGGGACCCAGTACTTC
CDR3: CSARLAGEGTQYF

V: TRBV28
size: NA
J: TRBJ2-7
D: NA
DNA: TGTGCCAGCAGTCCTGACGGTACCTACCCTAGAAGCTCCTACGAGCAGTACTTC
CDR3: CASSPDGTYPRSSYEQYF

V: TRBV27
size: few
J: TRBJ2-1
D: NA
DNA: TGTGCCAGCAGTTTATTCTCGGGGCTCCCCCCCAATGAGCAGTTCTTC
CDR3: CASSLFSGLPPNEQFF

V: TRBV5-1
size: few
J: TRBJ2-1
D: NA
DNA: TGCGCCAGCAGCTTGGCGAGGCAGAACAATGAGCAGTTCTTC
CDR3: CASSLARQNNEQFF

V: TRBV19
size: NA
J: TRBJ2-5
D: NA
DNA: TGTGCCACCTCCCTGGCAGGCCAAGAGACCCAGTACTTC
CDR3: CATSLAGQETQYF

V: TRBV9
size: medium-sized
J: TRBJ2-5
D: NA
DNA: TGTGCCAGCAGTGACGACCACCACGGGGGTGGGGAGACCCAGTACTTC
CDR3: CASSDDHHGGGETQYF

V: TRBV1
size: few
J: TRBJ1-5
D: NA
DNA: TGCGCCAGCAGCCAAGCGACGGGGTCCGATAGCAATCAGCCCCAGCATTTT
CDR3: CASSQATGSDSNQPQHF

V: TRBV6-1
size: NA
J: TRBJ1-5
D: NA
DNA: TGTGCCAGCAGTGAAGCAGATGGGTCTAGGCCCCAGCATTTT
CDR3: CASSEADGSRPQHF

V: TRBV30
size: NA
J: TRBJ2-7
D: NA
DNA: TGTGCCTGGAGTTGGGGGCCATTCCTAAACTACGAGCAGTACTTC
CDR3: CAWSWGPFLNYEQYF

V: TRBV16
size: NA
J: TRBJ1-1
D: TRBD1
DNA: TGTGCCACGACGACAGGGGGAACTGAAGCTTTCTTT
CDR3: CATTTGGTEAFF

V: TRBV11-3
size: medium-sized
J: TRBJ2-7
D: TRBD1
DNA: TGTGCCAGCAGCCAGAGACAGGGGCCCTCCTACGAGCAGTACTTC
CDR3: CASSQRQGPSYEQYF

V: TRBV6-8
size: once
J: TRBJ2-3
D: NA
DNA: TGTGCCAGCAGTTACTCTAGCGCAGATACGCAGTATTTT
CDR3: CASSYSSADTQYF

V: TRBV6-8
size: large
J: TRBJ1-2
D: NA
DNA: TGTGCCAGCAGTTACTCGTTGAACTATGGCTACACCTTC
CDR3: CASSYSLNYGYTF